The rows below give T cell receptor beta chains drawn from one sample of a study of cytomegalovirus exposure and HLA in healthy donors. Data came from immunoSEQ multiplex PCR; TCRdb stores just in-frame clones and leaves some out. The sample has about 50,000 clones, less than 85% seen once; the top ten hold 7.5% to 8.5%. The sequenced sample consisted of PBMCs. The receptors shown here come from a man under 40 in good health and CMV-seropositive. The CDR3 runs from the conserved cysteine through the conserved F or W. The order of the fields is D gene, clone size, CDR3 length, V gene, J gene, CDR3 DNA, CDR3 protein. The D gene is left open where the match is weak. A clone size is listed for some rows: how often the clone was seen (once, few, many), or a class if it is expanded.

TRBD1	.	14	TRBV28	TRBJ1-3	TGTGCCTGTACAGGGGGCGCGGATGGAAACACCATATATTTT	CACTGGADGNTIYF
.	.	14	TRBV29-1	TRBJ1-1	TGCAGCGTTGAAGTCGGGAGAGGCCCTGCTGAAGCTTTCTTT	CSVEVGRGPAEAFF
.	once	14	TRBV7-3	TRBJ1-6	TGTGCCAGCAGCTTTGGGACAAGTAATTCACCCCTCCACTTT	CASSFGTSNSPLHF
.	.	16	TRBV27	TRBJ1-1	TGTGCCAGCAGTTTATCTCTAGGAGTTAGGAACACTGAAGCTTTCTTT	CASSLSLGVRNTEAFF
TRBD1	.	15	TRBV18	TRBJ1-1	TGTGCCAGCTCATCGTCCCGGGACAGGGACGGTGAAGCTTTCTTT	CASSSSRDRDGEAFF
TRBD1	few	14	TRBV6-1	TRBJ1-1	TGTGCCAGCAACCAACAGGGGGGGCCCACTGAAGCTTTCTTT	CASNQQGGPTEAFF
.	.	14	TRBV6-5	TRBJ2-7	TGTGCCAGCACAGGGAGGACCCCCAGGTACGAGCAGTACTTC	CASTGRTPRYEQYF
TRBD2	.	15	TRBV5-6	TRBJ2-7	TGTGCCAGCAGCTCCACTAGCGGGGGGTCCTACGAGCAGTACTTC	CASSSTSGGSYEQYF
.	.	14	TRBV18	TRBJ1-3	TGTGCCAGCTCACCAGAGGCGGCTGGAAACACCATATATTTT	CASSPEAAGNTIYF
.	.	14	TRBV7-9	TRBJ1-6	TGTGCCAGCAGCAGTAGGCAGGGGAATTCACCCCTCCACTTT	CASSSRQGNSPLHF
TRBD1	.	15	TRBV19	TRBJ1-6	TGTGCCAGTAGTATAGTGACAGGGTCTAATTCACCCCTCCACTTT	CASSIVTGSNSPLHF
.	.	12	TRBV6-5	TRBJ1-2	TGTGCCAGCACCAGCGGAGGAAATGGCTACACCTTC	CASTSGGNGYTF
.	once	14	TRBV5-1	TRBJ1-1	TGCGCCAGCAGCTTTGGGGCGGGGATGGCTGAAGCTTTCTTT	CASSFGAGMAEAFF
.	.	14	TRBV9	TRBJ1-1	TGTGCCAGCAGCCCGAAGGACAGGAACACTGAAGCTTTCTTT	CASSPKDRNTEAFF
TRBD1	.	16	TRBV5-6	TRBJ2-6	TGTGCCAGCAGCCGGGACAGGGTATCTGGGGCCAACGTCCTGACTTTC	CASSRDRVSGANVLTF
TRBD2	once	15	TRBV28	TRBJ2-7	TGTGCCAGCAGTTTGTTGGCTAGCGGGGCCTCCGAGCAGTACTTC	CASSLLASGASEQYF